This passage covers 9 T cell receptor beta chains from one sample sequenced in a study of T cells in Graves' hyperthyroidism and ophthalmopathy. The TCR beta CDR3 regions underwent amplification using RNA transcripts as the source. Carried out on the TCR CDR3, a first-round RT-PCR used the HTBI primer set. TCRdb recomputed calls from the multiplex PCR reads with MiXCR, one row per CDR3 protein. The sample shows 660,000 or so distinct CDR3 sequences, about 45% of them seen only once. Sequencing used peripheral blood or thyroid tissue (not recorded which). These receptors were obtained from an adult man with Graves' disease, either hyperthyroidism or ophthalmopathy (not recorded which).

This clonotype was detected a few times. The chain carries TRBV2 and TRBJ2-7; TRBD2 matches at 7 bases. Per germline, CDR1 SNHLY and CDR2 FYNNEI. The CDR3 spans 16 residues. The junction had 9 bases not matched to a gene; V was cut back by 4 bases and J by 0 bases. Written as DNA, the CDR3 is TGTGCCAGCAGTGGCGGGGGTCGGGCTGACTCCTACGAGCAGTACTTC. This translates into CASSGGGRADSYEQYF.

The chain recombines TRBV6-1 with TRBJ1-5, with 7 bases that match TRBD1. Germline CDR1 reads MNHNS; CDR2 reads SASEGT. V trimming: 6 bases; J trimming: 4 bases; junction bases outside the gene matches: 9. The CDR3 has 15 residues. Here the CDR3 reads CASRGWTGTNQPQHF. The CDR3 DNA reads TGTGCCAGCAGGGGATGGACAGGAACGAATCAGCCCCAGCATTTT.

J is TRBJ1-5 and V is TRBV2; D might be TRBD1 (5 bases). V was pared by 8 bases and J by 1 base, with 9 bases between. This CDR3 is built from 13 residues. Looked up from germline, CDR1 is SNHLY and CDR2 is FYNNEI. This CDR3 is CASWAGSNQPQHF. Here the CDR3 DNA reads TGTGCCAGCTGGGCAGGGAGCAATCAGCCCCAGCATTTT.

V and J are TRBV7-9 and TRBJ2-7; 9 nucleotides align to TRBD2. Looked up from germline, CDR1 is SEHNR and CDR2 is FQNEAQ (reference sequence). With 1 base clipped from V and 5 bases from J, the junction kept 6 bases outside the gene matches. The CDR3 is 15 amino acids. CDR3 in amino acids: CASSLVAASGNEQYF. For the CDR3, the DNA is TGTGCCAGCAGCTTAGTGGCCGCTAGCGGGAACGAGCAGTACTTC. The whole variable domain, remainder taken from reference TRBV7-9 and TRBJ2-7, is DTGVSQNPRHKITKRGQNVTFRCDPISEHNRLYWYRQTLGQGPEFLTYFQNEAQLEKSRLLSDRFSAERPKGSFSTLEIQRTEQGDSAMYLCASSLVAASGNEQYFGPGTRLTVT.

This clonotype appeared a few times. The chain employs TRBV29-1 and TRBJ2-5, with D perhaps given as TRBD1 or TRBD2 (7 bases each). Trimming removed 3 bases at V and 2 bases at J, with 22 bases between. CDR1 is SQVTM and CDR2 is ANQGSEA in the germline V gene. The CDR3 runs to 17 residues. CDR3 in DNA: TGCAGCGTTGATCTACGGCCAGGGGGGGTTTGGCAAGAGACCCAGTACTTC. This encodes CSVDLRPGGVWQETQYF.

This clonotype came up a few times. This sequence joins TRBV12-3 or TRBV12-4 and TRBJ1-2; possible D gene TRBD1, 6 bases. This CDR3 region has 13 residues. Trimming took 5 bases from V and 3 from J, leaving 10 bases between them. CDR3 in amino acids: CASSGQLYYGYTF. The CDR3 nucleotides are TGTGCCAGCAGTGGACAGCTATACTATGGCTACACCTTC.

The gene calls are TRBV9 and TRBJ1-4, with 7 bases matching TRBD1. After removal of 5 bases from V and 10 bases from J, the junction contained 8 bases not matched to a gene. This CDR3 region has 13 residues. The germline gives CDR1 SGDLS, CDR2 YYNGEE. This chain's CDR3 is CASSYSRQGKLFF. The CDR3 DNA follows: TGTGCCAGCAGTTACTCCAGACAGGGAAAACTGTTTTTT.

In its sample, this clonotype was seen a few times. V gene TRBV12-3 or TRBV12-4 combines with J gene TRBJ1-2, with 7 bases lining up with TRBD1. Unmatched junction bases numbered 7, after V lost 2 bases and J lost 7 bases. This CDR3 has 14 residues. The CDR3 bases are TGTGCCAGCAGTTTACGGACAGGTTCCGTTGGCTACACCTTC. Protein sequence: CASSLRTGSVGYTF.

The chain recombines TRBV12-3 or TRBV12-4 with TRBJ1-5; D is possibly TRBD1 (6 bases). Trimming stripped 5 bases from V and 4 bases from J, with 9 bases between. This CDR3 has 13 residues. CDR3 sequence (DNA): TGTGCCAGCAGTATGGACAGAAATCAGCCCCAGCATTTT. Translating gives CASSMDRNQPQHF.